The subject of this entry is one TCR beta chain. V trimming: 1 base; J trimming: 3 bases; junction bases outside the gene matches: 9. Germline CDR1 and CDR2: SGHDN and FVKESK. This CDR3 is 17 amino acids long. Original handling: Nucleated cell number was recorded as an estimate derived from reference gene primer amplification. TCRdb keeps only in-frame clones here, not all; method: immunoSEQ multiplex PCR. V, J and clone size reflect that table, while D and trimming were determined from the DNA. The table includes 250,000 to 300,000 clones, around 90% detected once. The sample originates from a study of blood T cell repertoires in COVID-19. About the study: PBMCs, B-cell-depleted T cells, or T cells provided the cDNA or gDNA that made up the material.

This sequence joins TRBV14 and TRBJ1-2, with 9 bases aligning to TRBD1. The specimen was peripheral blood. The source of this sequence is a woman aged 70-85 years with COVID-19, enrolled during active disease. The CDR3: CASSQVTGGSKDYGYTF. CDR3 bases: TGTGCCAGCAGCCAAGTTACAGGGGGCAGTAAGGACTATGGCTACACCTTC.